A single sample is the source of the 20 T cell receptor beta chains below, sequenced in a study of technical replicates of blood from a handful of donors. TCRdb keeps only in-frame clones here, not all; method: immunoSEQ multiplex PCR. The sample lists 75,000 to 95,000 clones; 90% to 95% were seen once. Input material: T cells isolated from PBMCs. Receptors were obtained from a human donor in good health.

The genes are TRBV30 and TRBJ2-5; 10 positions match TRBD2. V lost 3 bases, J lost 3 bases, and 4 bases stayed unmatched. Looked up from germline, CDR1 is GTSNPN and CDR2 is SVGIG (reference sequence). The length of the CDR3 is 14 residues. CDR3 DNA sequence: TGTGCCTGGAGCTCTGGACTAGCGGAAGAGACCCAGTACTTC. Amino acid sequence: CAWSSGLAEETQYF.

This clone was counted a single time. V usage is TRBV29-1 and J usage is TRBJ1-4, with TRBD1 matching over 8 bases. CDR3 length equals 13 residues. Trimming cost V 4 bases and J 7 bases; bases outside gene matches: 5. Per the germline V gene, CDR1 is SQVTM and CDR2 is ANQGSEA. The DNA of the CDR3 is TGCAGCGTTGTCCACAGGGGGAGTGAAAAACTGTTTTTT. Protein: CSVVHRGSEKLFF.

The CDR3 DNA reads as TGTGCCAGCATTGCATTGGGAGGGCAAGAGACCCAGTACTTC. It translates to CASIALGGQETQYF. This chain connects TRBV28 to TRBJ2-5, with TRBD2 identical over 7 bases. From germline, CDR1 is MDHEN and CDR2 SYDVKM. V was pared by 7 bases and J by 2 bases, with 7 bases of the junction left unmatched. This CDR3 has 14 residues.

The chain carries TRBV7-9 and TRBJ2-7, with D maybe TRBD2 (6 bases). V shed 5 bases and J shed 3 bases, with 11 bases lying between them. The CDR3 runs 13 residues. CDR1 and CDR2 from the germline V gene are SEHNR and FQNEAQ (reference sequence). Here the CDR3 reads CASSPGGVYEQYF. The CDR3, as DNA: TGTGCCAGCAGCCCGGGCGGGGTCTACGAGCAGTACTTC.

V and J are TRBV6-4 and TRBJ1-1, with a tentative D call TRBD1 (5 bases). CDR1 and CDR2 from the germline V gene are MRHNA and SNTAGT. Trimming left V 8 bases short and J 0 bases short, with 13 bases between. The CDR3 runs to 14 residues. The CDR3 is CASGEGTVNTEAFF. The DNA for the CDR3 is TGTGCCAGCGGGGAGGGGACGGTGAACACTGAAGCTTTCTTT.

This chain links TRBV14 with TRBJ2-2; D is undetermined. Trimming took off 4 bases at V and 1 base at J, with 4 bases between the two ends. Looked up from germline, CDR1 is SGHDN and CDR2 is FVKESK. The CDR3 extends over 13 amino acids. CDR3 bases: TGTGCCAGCAGCCCTATGAACACCGGGGAGCTGTTTTTT. Amino acid sequence: CASSPMNTGELFF.

The rearrangement links TRBV27 to TRBJ2-1; 7 bases map to TRBD1. This CDR3 has 15 amino acids. Germline V gives CDR1 MNHEY, CDR2 SMNVEV (reference sequence). V lost 5 bases, J lost 9 bases, and 13 bases stayed unmatched. The CDR3 DNA follows: TGTGCCAGCAGTCTTTCAGGGGGTGTCTTGGGTGAGCAGTTCTTC. Its translation: CASSLSGGVLGEQFF.

The chain carries TRBV29-1 and TRBJ2-1; 7 bases agree with TRBD2. The germline V gene encodes CDR1 SQVTM and CDR2 ANQGSEA. J lost 7 bases, V lost 6 bases, and 12 bases had no gene match. This CDR3 is built from 14 residues. In DNA form, the CDR3 reads TGCAGCGTGGGGGACTACTTCGTCCTGAATGAGCAGTTCTTC. Protein sequence: CSVGDYFVLNEQFF.

The chain joins TRBV5-6 to TRBJ1-5, with a tentative D call TRBD1 (5 bases). The length of the CDR3 is 16 residues. V lost 1 base and J 2 bases, leaving 13 bases between the germline ends. Germline V gene sequence: CDR1 SGHDT, CDR2 YYEEEE. This chain's CDR3 is CASSLYSREGNQPQHF. The CDR3 DNA sequence: TGTGCCAGCAGCTTGTATAGCAGGGAAGGCAATCAGCCCCAGCATTTT.

This chain connects TRBV5-8 to TRBJ1-3; 9 bases line up with TRBD1. J was trimmed by 9 bases and V by 3 bases; bases with no gene match: 7. In germline, CDR1 is SGHTS, CDR2 YDEGEE. This CDR3 has 14 amino acids. The CDR3 region is CASSSGQGPGTIYF. The DNA of the CDR3 is TGTGCCAGCAGCTCTGGACAGGGGCCGGGCACCATATATTTT. The whole variable domain, filled in from reference TRBV5-8 and TRBJ1-3, reads EAGVTQSPTHLIKTRGQQATLRCSPISGHTSVYWYQQALGLGLQFLLWYDEGEERNRGNFPPRFSGRQFPNYSSELNVNALELEDSALYLCASSSGQGPGTIYFGEGSWLTVV.

This clone appeared a single time. V gene TRBV4-1 combines with J gene TRBJ2-7, with 8 bases aligning to TRBD2. This CDR3 comprises 15 residues. The germline gives CDR1 MGHRA, CDR2 YSYEKL. V shed 3 bases and J 0 bases; nucleotides not matched to a gene: 4. The CDR3 protein is CASSQAGTSSYEQYF. For the CDR3, the DNA is TGCGCCAGCAGCCAGGCCGGGACTAGCTCCTACGAGCAGTACTTC.

The chain combines TRBV15 with TRBJ2-3, with TRBD1 matching over 8 bases. Germline lookup yields CDR1 LNHNV and CDR2 YYDKDF (reference sequence). There are 14 residues in the CDR3. V lost 3 bases, J lost 3 bases, and 2 bases stayed unmatched. Here the CDR3 reads CATSSDRGTDTQYF. DNA of the CDR3: TGTGCCACCAGCAGCGACAGGGGTACAGATACGCAGTATTTT.

This chain connects TRBV29-1 to TRBJ2-7, with D possibly TRBD2 on 7 matching bases. Germline V gives CDR1 SQVTM, CDR2 ANQGSEA. CDR3 size: 13 residues. The V end was cut by 6 bases, the J end by 5 bases, with 17 bases between. CDR3 sequence: CSVTPGGRDEQYF. In DNA form, the CDR3 reads TGCAGCGTCACCCCGGGGGGCCGAGACGAGCAGTACTTC.

The genes are TRBV7-9 and TRBJ1-2; D ambiguous. This CDR3 has 13 residues. Germline CDR1 is SEHNR and CDR2 is FQNEAQ (reference sequence). With 1 base removed from V and 8 bases from J, the gap between germline ends came to 11 bases. Here the CDR3 DNA reads TGTGCCAGCAGCTTAGGTCTCCGGGTCGGCTACACCTTC. This sequence encodes CASSLGLRVGYTF.

This sequence joins TRBV13 and TRBJ1-5; 7 bases match TRBD1. Germline V gives CDR1 PRHDT, CDR2 FYEKMQ (reference sequence). This CDR3 comprises 15 residues. Trimming at V came to 5 bases and at J to 5 bases, leaving 9 bases not matched to a gene. CDR3 in amino acids: CASSHGQEPYQPQHF. Written as DNA, the CDR3 is TGTGCCAGCAGCCACGGACAGGAACCTTATCAGCCCCAGCATTTT.

The chain links TRBV2 to TRBJ1-5; no reliable D call. V was pared by 5 bases and J by 4 bases, with 12 bases between. The germline V gene encodes CDR1 SNHLY and CDR2 FYNNEI. CDR3 length: 14 amino acids. The CDR3 loop reads CASSHKEVNQPQHF. CDR3 bases: TGTGCCAGCAGTCACAAGGAGGTGAATCAGCCCCAGCATTTT.

This CDR3 reads CASSDLGGILGEFF. Here the CDR3 DNA reads TGTGCCAGCAGTGACCTAGGGGGCATCCTCGGGGAGTTCTTC. The chain uses TRBV25-1 and TRBJ2-1; TRBD1 aligns across 7 bases. This CDR3 is 14 amino acids long. The junction had 13 bases not matched to a gene; V was cut back by 3 bases and J by 14 bases. Germline loops: CDR1 MGHDK, CDR2 SYGVNS.

This clone was recorded only once. The chain couples TRBV5-5 to TRBJ1-3; TRBD1 matches 7 bases. CDR3 length: 15 residues. After removal of 4 bases from V and 0 bases from J, the junction contained 4 bases not matched to a gene. Germline CDR1 and CDR2: SGHKS and YYEKEE (reference sequence). The CDR3 sequence is CASSEGQSSGNTIYF. For the CDR3, the DNA is TGTGCCAGCAGCGAGGGACAGAGCTCTGGAAACACCATATATTTT.

This chain links TRBV30 with TRBJ1-1; possibly TRBD1 for D (5 bases). V lost 2 bases and J lost 0, with 7 bases in between. CDR3 length equals 13 residues. CDR1 and CDR2 (germline): GTSNPN, SVGIG (reference sequence). CDR3 DNA: TGTGCCTGGAGTCAGGGTATGAACACTGAAGCTTTCTTT. Its protein is CAWSQGMNTEAFF.

V gene TRBV2 combines with J gene TRBJ2-7; TRBD1 aligns across 9 bases. Germline CDR1 reads SNHLY; CDR2 reads FYNNEI. The V segment lost 6 bases and the J segment 0 bases; nucleotides outside the gene matches: 6. This CDR3 contains 15 residues. For the CDR3, the DNA is TGTGCCAGCAGCACCGGGACAGGGAACTCCTACGAGCAGTACTTC. Translated: CASSTGTGNSYEQYF.